The source of this T cell receptor (beta chain) is a study of blood T cell repertoires in COVID-19 (TCRdb year 2020). Study-level background: Collaborator samples came from the United States, Italy and Spain and covered acute and convalescent phases of COVID-19. The prospective study material was composed of cDNA or gDNA derived from T cells, B-cell-depleted T cells, or PBMCs. Subjects who had been exposed to COVID-19, were actively infected with it, or had recovered from it provided the deeply sampled blood TCRbeta repertoires that made up the dataset. The repertoires were released in a freely available public database meant as a resource for research on the immune response to SARS-CoV-2. The samples were drawn from two sources: the first 160 participants of the ongoing ImmuneRACE study, and approximately 1,300 subjects contributed by 6 global collaborators. Nearly every sample came with metadata listing a de-identified subject ID, COVID-19 status, age in years and sex. Where available, HLA class I and class II types were obtained from metadata supplied by the sample provider rather than from assay-based typing.

Overall study outcomes, separate from this receptor: How much clinical and demographic metadata was included differed by source and by participant, and the metadata was provided uncurated.

With respect to this clone: The antigen it recognizes is unknown. Base qualities are not recorded, but no much larger clone differs from it by a single base.

TCRbeta CDR3 regions were amplified from genomic DNA by means of the immunoSEQ Assay, a bias-controlled multiplex PCR. Under the source paper's analysis protocol: The number of nucleated cells in each sample was estimated from the amplification of reference gene primers within the assay. Sequence reads were collapsed and filtered to measure the absolute abundance of every unique TCRbeta CDR3 rearrangement. Productive Simpson clonality was computed per sample as the square root of Simpson's diversity index over productive rearrangements. The source is immuneACCESS, and TCRdb retained only in-frame sequences with V and J called. Part of the clones is not carried over; for the studies checked, unresolved V genes explain less than half of this, and the remainder is unexplained. V and J calls and clone size come straight from that table; D and trimming were deduced from the DNA. The sample table records about 120,000 clones; roughly 83% of these occur just once. The top ten clonotypes cover roughly 4% of the sample.

The CDR3 runs 17 amino acids, cysteine and phenylalanine included. The sequence is cut down to CDR3 DNA, 51 bases in frame from base 1. Trimming takes 5 bases off V and 3 bases off J; junction bases not matched to a gene: 7. Per the germline V gene, SNHLY is the CDR1 and FYNNEI is the CDR2. Each collaborating institution followed its own protocols to collect whole blood in K2EDTA tubes. Collaborator samples were shipped for TCRbeta analysis as frozen whole blood, isolated PBMCs, or DNA extracted from either sample type. Sequencing was carried out using peripheral blood. This receptor was obtained from a woman aged 80 or over with acute or convalescent COVID-19. The chain uses TRBV2 and TRBJ2-1; 13 bases in the middle match TRBD2. At the DNA level, the sequence is TGTGCCAGCAGTTTCCGACTAGCGGGGGGCGTCTACAATGAGCAGTTCTTC. It is translated as CASSFRLAGGVYNEQFF.